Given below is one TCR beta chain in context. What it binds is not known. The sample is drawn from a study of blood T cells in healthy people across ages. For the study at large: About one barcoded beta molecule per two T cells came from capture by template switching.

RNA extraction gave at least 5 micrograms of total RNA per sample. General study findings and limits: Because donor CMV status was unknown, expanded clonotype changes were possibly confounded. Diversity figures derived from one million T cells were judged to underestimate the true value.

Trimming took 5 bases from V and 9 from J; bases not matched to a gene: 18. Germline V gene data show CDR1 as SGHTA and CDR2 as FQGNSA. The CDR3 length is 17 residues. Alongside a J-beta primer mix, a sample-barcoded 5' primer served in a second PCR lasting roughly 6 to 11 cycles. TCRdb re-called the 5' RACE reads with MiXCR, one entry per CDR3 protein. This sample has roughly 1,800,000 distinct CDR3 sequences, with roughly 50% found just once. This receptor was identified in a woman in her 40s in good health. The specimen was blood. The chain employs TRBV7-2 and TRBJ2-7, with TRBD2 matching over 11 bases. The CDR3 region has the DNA TGTGCCAGCAGCCAACTGACTAGCGGGGTCGGAGGATCTTGGCAGTACTTC. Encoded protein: CASSQLTSGVGGSWQYF.